These 11 T cell receptor beta chains were all obtained from the same sample, sequenced in a study of vaccination and CD4 T cells after COVID-19. The antigens these receptors bind are not known. Cultured CD4+ T-cell DNA underwent Oncomine TCR Beta short-read sequencing. TCRdb re-called the PCR reads with MiXCR, one entry per CDR3 protein. The sample yields about 14,000 distinct CDR3 sequences, about three fifths seen once. Documented treatment: 10-day PBMC culture with coronavirus spike peptide pools or control peptides (ViraFEST assay). The sample comprised CD4+ T cells from blood, cultured in vitro. The source is a human donor who had recovered from COVID-19.

This clonotype showed up just a few times. V and J are TRBV2 and TRBJ2-5; D gene unclear. Germline lookup yields CDR1 SNHLY and CDR2 FYNNEI. Deletions cut 4 bases from V and 10 bases from J, with 7 bases between. The CDR3 totals 10 residues. The CDR3 DNA reads TGTGCCAGCAGTGCGACGAGCCAGTACTTC. This codes for CASSATSQYF.

The J gene is TRBJ1-5, the V gene TRBV2, with 7 bases that match TRBD1. Germline V lookup: CDR1 SNHLY, CDR2 FYNNEI. The CDR3 sequence is 15 residues long. Trimming at V came to 7 bases and at J to 0 bases, leaving 6 bases not matched to a gene. The CDR3 nucleotides are TGTGCCAGCAAGAGGGACAGCTATAGCAATCAGCCCCAGCATTTT. As protein: CASKRDSYSNQPQHF.

The rearrangement uses TRBV6-1 and TRBJ1-2, with TRBD1 identical over 11 bases. Per the germline V gene, CDR1 is MNHNS and CDR2 is SASEGT. The V segment lost 6 bases and the J segment 7 bases; nucleotides outside the gene matches: 10. CDR3 length: 15 amino acids. The DNA of the CDR3 is TGTGCCAGCAGAATCCCCGGGACAGGGGGTGGTGGCTACACCTTC. Amino acids: CASRIPGTGGGGYTF.

A few counts support this clonotype. CDR3 protein: CASSIDRGGWGEQPQHF. The CDR3 DNA sequence: TGTGCCAGTAGTATAGATCGGGGAGGTTGGGGGGAACAGCCCCAGCATTTT. The chain uses TRBV19 and TRBJ1-5, with TRBD1 as a possible D gene (5 bases). Deletions cut 0 bases from V and 7 bases from J, with 19 bases between. This CDR3 has 17 amino acids. Germline CDR1 reads LNHDA; CDR2 reads SQIVND (reference sequence).

CDR3 protein: CASSEDRARDNEQFF. As DNA, the CDR3 is TGTGCCAGCAGCGAGGACAGGGCTCGGGACAATGAGCAGTTCTTC. V is TRBV7-2 and J is TRBJ2-1, with 8 bases lining up with TRBD1. CDR1 SGHTA and CDR2 FQGNSA come from the germline V gene. With V trimmed by 5 bases and J by 5 bases, 8 bases remained unmatched. The CDR3 extends over 15 amino acids.

On this clonotype itself: A junction end diverges from the germline sequence, so it may reflect a read error. The CDR3 reads CSARGGNEKLFF. In DNA, the CDR3 is TGCAGTGCCAGAGGGGGGAATGAAAAACTGTTTTTT. The chain has TRBV20-1 and TRBJ1-4; weak D call: TRBD1 (6 bases). Germline loops: CDR1 DFQATT, CDR2 SNEGSKA (reference sequence). This CDR3 region has 12 residues.

The chain combines TRBV5-8 with TRBJ2-2; tentatively, D is TRBD1 (6 bases). This CDR3 region has 14 residues. Germline-derived CDR1 and CDR2 are SGHTS and YDEGEE. The V end lost 4 bases, the J end lost 1 base, and 8 bases lay between the germline ends. The CDR3 loop is CASSLTGNTGELFF. The CDR3 nucleotides read TGTGCCAGCAGCCTGACAGGGAACACCGGGGAGCTGTTTTTT.

This clonotype was seen only a few times. CDR3 region: CSAGRTGSNQPQHF. CDR3 nucleotide sequence: TGCAGTGCCGGTCGGACGGGTAGCAATCAGCCCCAGCATTTT. The chain joins TRBV20-1 to TRBJ1-5; D is undetermined. Trimming took 6 bases from V and 0 from J, leaving 12 bases between them. The CDR3 spans 14 residues. Germline V CDR1 and CDR2: DFQATT, SNEGSKA (reference sequence).

The chain is built from TRBV18 and TRBJ1-2, with D perhaps matching TRBD1 (5 bases). This CDR3 is 16 amino acids long. The germline CDR1 and CDR2 sequences are KGHSH and LQKENI. V lost 2 bases and J 4 bases, leaving 17 bases between the germline ends. The CDR3 sequence is CASSPSRVVGSYGYTF. The CDR3 nucleotides are TGTGCCAGCTCACCATCCAGGGTGGTCGGTAGCTATGGCTACACCTTC. Using reference TRBV18 and TRBJ1-2 for the parts outside the CDR3, the full variable domain is NAGVMQNPRHLVRRRGQEARLRCSPMKGHSHVYWYRQLPEEGLKFMVYLQKENIIDESGMPKERFSAEFPKEGPSILRIQQVVRGDSAAYFCASSPSRVVGSYGYTFGSGTRLTVV.

This clonotype was observed a few times. The chain uses TRBV12-3 or TRBV12-4 and TRBJ2-3, with D tentatively TRBD1 (6 bases). This CDR3 contains 18 residues. Trimming removed 4 bases at V and 4 bases at J, with 24 bases between. The CDR3 region is CASSSQGLGLGGADTQYF. CDR3 bases: TGTGCCAGCAGTTCTCAGGGGTTGGGGCTAGGAGGCGCAGATACGCAGTATTTT.

The rearrangement joins TRBV30 to TRBJ1-4, with 11 nucleotides matching TRBD1. Looked up from germline, CDR1 is GTSNPN and CDR2 is SVGIG (reference sequence). J gave up 11 bases and V 3 bases, and 11 bases lay outside the gene matches. This CDR3 has 15 residues. The CDR3 DNA sequence: TGTGCCTGGAGATGGGGGACAGGGGGAAGCCGGAAACTGTTTTTT. Amino acids: CAWRWGTGGSRKLFF.